This is a list of T cell receptor beta chains from one sample in a study of shared T cell receptors in the human thymus. Measured with immunoSEQ multiplex PCR; TCRdb has only the in-frame clones, and not every one. The sample carries some 720,000 clones, roughly 90% recorded once. Separately, the same data were catalogued under a study of human thymus T cells.

The material sequenced was thymocytes. The receptors were sampled from a boy younger than two with a congenital heart defect. CDR3s include the opening cysteine and the closing phenylalanine or tryptophan. Fields, in order: V gene, clone size, J gene, D gene, CDR3 protein, CDR3 DNA. D genes are given only for firm matches. Where a row states a size, it is once, few, many or the class of an expanded clone; other rows omit it.

v_gene: TRBV13
abundance: -
j_gene: TRBJ1-3
d_gene: -
CDR3aa: CASSSKDSGNTIYF
CDR3nt: TGTGCCAGCAGCTCAAAGGACAGCGGAAACACCATATATTTT

v_gene: TRBV2
abundance: -
j_gene: TRBJ2-4
d_gene: -
CDR3aa: CASRKRLAKNIQYF
CDR3nt: TGTGCCAGCAGAAAGCGGTTAGCCAAAAACATTCAGTACTTC

v_gene: TRBV13
abundance: -
j_gene: TRBJ2-1
d_gene: -
CDR3aa: CASSLERVRANEQFF
CDR3nt: TGTGCCAGCAGCCTGGAGAGGGTGAGGGCCAATGAGCAGTTCTTC

v_gene: TRBV7-8
abundance: -
j_gene: TRBJ1-1
d_gene: -
CDR3aa: CASSRPTDGEAFF
CDR3nt: TGTGCCAGCAGCCGACCGACTGACGGGGAAGCTTTCTTT

v_gene: TRBV30
abundance: once
j_gene: TRBJ2-7
d_gene: TRBD2
CDR3aa: CAWSVKRASGRKHEQYF
CDR3nt: TGTGCCTGGAGTGTCAAAAGGGCTAGCGGGAGAAAACACGAGCAGTACTTC

v_gene: TRBV29-1
abundance: few
j_gene: TRBJ1-3
d_gene: -
CDR3aa: CSVELSTGSGNTIYF
CDR3nt: TGCAGCGTCGAACTATCGACAGGCTCTGGAAACACCATATATTTT

v_gene: TRBV28
abundance: -
j_gene: TRBJ2-1
d_gene: TRBD2
CDR3aa: CASSLLVVGAGGPSEQFF
CDR3nt: TGTGCCAGCAGTTTATTAGTAGTGGGGGCGGGAGGGCCGAGTGAGCAGTTCTTC

v_gene: TRBV6-1
abundance: -
j_gene: TRBJ2-7
d_gene: TRBD2
CDR3aa: CASSEVGRGGEGPYEQYF
CDR3nt: TGTGCCAGCAGTGAAGTGGGGCGCGGAGGGGAGGGTCCCTACGAGCAGTACTTC

v_gene: TRBV5-5
abundance: once
j_gene: TRBJ2-7
d_gene: TRBD2
CDR3aa: CASSLRASGTYEQYF
CDR3nt: TGTGCCAGCAGCTTGAGGGCTAGCGGGACCTACGAGCAGTACTTC

v_gene: TRBV4-2
abundance: -
j_gene: TRBJ2-3
d_gene: TRBD2
CDR3aa: CASSLKREGLRDTQYF
CDR3nt: TGTGCCAGCAGCCTCAAGCGGGAGGGCCTACGAGATACGCAGTATTTT

v_gene: TRBV27
abundance: -
j_gene: TRBJ1-4
d_gene: TRBD1
CDR3aa: CASSGRRDRGKRKLFF
CDR3nt: TGTGCCAGCAGTGGACGTCGCGACAGGGGGAAAAGAAAACTGTTTTTT

v_gene: TRBV29-1
abundance: once
j_gene: TRBJ2-1
d_gene: -
CDR3aa: CSVVVSYNEQFF
CDR3nt: TGCAGCGTTGTTGTCAGCTACAATGAGCAGTTCTTC

v_gene: TRBV14
abundance: -
j_gene: TRBJ2-5
d_gene: -
CDR3aa: CASSQQGVETQYF
CDR3nt: TGTGCCAGCAGCCAACAGGGTGTAGAGACCCAGTACTTC

v_gene: TRBV12-5
abundance: -
j_gene: TRBJ2-2
d_gene: TRBD2
CDR3aa: CASGFHRAGTPWTGELFF
CDR3nt: TGTGCTAGTGGTTTCCATAGAGCGGGAACCCCCTGGACCGGGGAGCTGTTTTTT

v_gene: TRBV14
abundance: once
j_gene: TRBJ1-2
d_gene: -
CDR3aa: CASSPRQTSGYTF
CDR3nt: TGTGCCAGCAGTCCTCGACAGACCTCTGGCTACACCTTC

v_gene: TRBV27
abundance: -
j_gene: TRBJ2-7
d_gene: -
CDR3aa: CASSGVTGNRSYEQYF
CDR3nt: TGTGCCAGCAGCGGGGTAACAGGGAATCGGTCCTACGAGCAGTACTTC

v_gene: TRBV7-9
abundance: -
j_gene: TRBJ2-7
d_gene: TRBD1
CDR3aa: CASAGTGRDSYEQYF
CDR3nt: TGTGCCAGCGCTGGGACAGGCCGGGACTCCTACGAGCAGTACTTC

v_gene: TRBV27
abundance: -
j_gene: TRBJ2-7
d_gene: TRBD1
CDR3aa: CASNNRGFSYEQYF
CDR3nt: TGTGCCAGCAACAACAGGGGGTTTTCCTACGAGCAGTACTTC

v_gene: TRBV5-4
abundance: -
j_gene: TRBJ2-7
d_gene: -
CDR3aa: CASSPSTSSEQYF
CDR3nt: TGTGCCAGCAGCCCATCCACTAGCAGCGAGCAGTACTTC

v_gene: TRBV14
abundance: -
j_gene: TRBJ2-7
d_gene: TRBD2
CDR3aa: CASSQDSKAGAFYEQYF
CDR3nt: TGTGCCAGCAGCCAAGATTCGAAGGCGGGAGCCTTCTACGAGCAGTACTTC

v_gene: TRBV5-1
abundance: -
j_gene: TRBJ2-1
d_gene: TRBD2
CDR3aa: CASSPGTSGPTYNEQFF
CDR3nt: TGCGCCAGCAGCCCAGGGACTAGCGGGCCCACCTACAATGAGCAGTTCTTC

v_gene: TRBV20-1
abundance: -
j_gene: TRBJ2-7
d_gene: -
CDR3aa: CSASSSYEQYF
CDR3nt: TGCAGTGCTAGTTCCTCCTACGAGCAGTACTTC

v_gene: TRBV29-1
abundance: -
j_gene: TRBJ1-4
d_gene: -
CDR3aa: CSGVRGGENEKLFF
CDR3nt: TGCAGCGGGGTTCGGGGCGGGGAAAATGAAAAACTGTTTTTT

v_gene: TRBV19
abundance: -
j_gene: TRBJ2-7
d_gene: TRBD1
CDR3aa: CASSIRPLGQGAYEQYF
CDR3nt: TGTGCCAGTAGTATTCGACCGTTAGGACAGGGGGCCTACGAGCAGTACTTC

v_gene: TRBV10-1
abundance: once
j_gene: TRBJ2-7
d_gene: -
CDR3aa: CASICTGAYEQYF
CDR3nt: TGCGCCAGCATTTGTACTGGAGCCTACGAGCAGTACTTC

v_gene: TRBV27
abundance: -
j_gene: TRBJ2-3
d_gene: TRBD2
CDR3aa: CASSKYEVAGGGTDTQYF
CDR3nt: TGTGCCAGCAGTAAATACGAAGTAGCGGGAGGGGGCACAGATACGCAGTATTTT

v_gene: TRBV15
abundance: -
j_gene: TRBJ2-2
d_gene: -
CDR3aa: CATSTETGNTGELFF
CDR3nt: TGTGCCACCAGCACGGAAACGGGAAACACCGGGGAGCTGTTTTTT

v_gene: TRBV15
abundance: -
j_gene: TRBJ1-1
d_gene: TRBD1
CDR3aa: CATSRRGTGEAFF
CDR3nt: TGTGCCACCAGCAGGAGGGGGACAGGGGAAGCTTTCTTT

v_gene: TRBV7-9
abundance: -
j_gene: TRBJ2-7
d_gene: -
CDR3aa: CASSSNRDGEQYF
CDR3nt: TGTGCCAGCAGCTCCAACAGGGACGGCGAGCAGTACTTC

v_gene: TRBV11-2
abundance: -
j_gene: TRBJ2-7
d_gene: TRBD1
CDR3aa: CASSPGQGRGREQYF
CDR3nt: TGTGCCAGCAGCCCAGGACAGGGGAGAGGGCGCGAGCAGTACTTC

v_gene: TRBV20-1
abundance: -
j_gene: TRBJ2-3
d_gene: -
CDR3aa: CSARPDTQYF
CDR3nt: TGCAGTGCTCGTCCAGATACGCAGTATTTT

v_gene: TRBV4-3
abundance: -
j_gene: TRBJ2-1
d_gene: TRBD2
CDR3aa: CASSHPQKTSVDEQFF
CDR3nt: TGCGCCAGCAGCCACCCCCAGAAGACTAGCGTCGATGAGCAGTTCTTC

v_gene: TRBV30
abundance: once
j_gene: TRBJ2-7
d_gene: -
CDR3aa: CAWSDGSYEQYF
CDR3nt: TGTGCCTGGTCCGACGGGTCCTACGAGCAGTACTTC

v_gene: TRBV28
abundance: -
j_gene: TRBJ2-7
d_gene: TRBD2
CDR3aa: CASSRGTSGRGEQYF
CDR3nt: TGTGCCAGCAGTAGAGGGACTAGCGGGAGGGGCGAGCAGTACTTC

v_gene: TRBV7-2
abundance: -
j_gene: TRBJ2-1
d_gene: TRBD2
CDR3aa: CASSLTIAGATNEQFF
CDR3nt: TGTGCCAGCAGCTTAACTATAGCGGGAGCAACCAATGAGCAGTTCTTC

v_gene: TRBV7-6
abundance: -
j_gene: TRBJ2-7
d_gene: -
CDR3aa: CASSEFLAVDGLYEQYF
CDR3nt: TGTGCCAGCAGCGAATTCTTAGCGGTGGACGGGCTCTACGAGCAGTACTTC

v_gene: TRBV5-1
abundance: -
j_gene: TRBJ2-3
d_gene: -
CDR3aa: CASSFIWSADTQYF
CDR3nt: TGCGCCAGCAGCTTTATCTGGTCGGCAGATACGCAGTATTTT

v_gene: TRBV6-5
abundance: -
j_gene: TRBJ1-5
d_gene: TRBD1
CDR3aa: CASSPGTGSDQPQHF
CDR3nt: TGTGCCAGCAGCCCCGGGACAGGGAGTGATCAGCCCCAGCATTTT

v_gene: TRBV4-1
abundance: -
j_gene: TRBJ2-1
d_gene: TRBD2
CDR3aa: CASSPPAGGPSSYNEQFF
CDR3nt: TGCGCCAGCAGCCCTCCAGCGGGAGGGCCGAGCTCCTACAATGAGCAGTTCTTC